Listed here are 10 T cell receptor beta chains from one sample, sequenced in a study of beta chain features in type 1 diabetes (dated by TCRdb to the late 2010s). Overall results and qualifications from the work: A moderate but significant shortening of TCRB CDR3 length was observed in type 1 diabetes patients in all four CD4+ subsets.

Library method: the immunoSEQ multiplex PCR assay. All of the isolated RNA was reverse transcribed with the High Capacity cDNA Reverse Transcription Kit, so expressed TCRB transcripts were sequenced. As stored in TCRdb, this immuneACCESS dataset retains in-frame rearrangements with V and J assigned. A fraction of the clones does not appear; measured against another copy, unresolved V genes explain less than half of the discrepancy, and the remainder lacks a known reason. This sample lists about 340,000 clones; 13% were detected once. Of the sample, 0.015% falls within the top ten clones. The antigens these receptors bind are not known. The sample was naive CD4+ T cells from blood. The intended sense of this specimen's cell subset or site label: true naive CD4+ T cells. The source is a woman between 18 and 29 years old with type 1 diabetes.

The V and J genes are TRBV30 and TRBJ2-3; D remains unclear. The CDR3 totals 12 residues. Trimming left V 3 bases short and J 3 bases short, with 7 bases between. Germline V lookup: CDR1 GTSNPN, CDR2 SVGIG (reference sequence). This CDR3 is CAWSPTTDTQYF. CDR3 nucleotide sequence: TGTGCCTGGAGCCCCACAACAGATACGCAGTATTTT.

The chain has TRBV29-1 and TRBJ1-1, with D maybe TRBD1 (6 bases). Trimming shortened V by 7 bases and J by 0 bases, and 15 bases separated the two germline ends. This CDR3 is 14 amino acids long. Germline CDR1 reads SQVTM; CDR2 reads ANQGSEA. The CDR3 sequence is CSARRTAMNTEAFF. The DNA for the CDR3 is TGCAGCGCTAGGAGGACAGCAATGAACACTGAAGCTTTCTTT.

This clone has only a few counts. The rearrangement uses TRBV28 and TRBJ2-7; 7 nucleotides match TRBD1. Per the germline V gene, CDR1 is MDHEN and CDR2 is SYDVKM. The CDR3 consists of 15 residues. Trimming cost V 2 bases and J 4 bases; bases outside gene matches: 8. The CDR3 sequence: CASSLPPGQPYEQYF. The DNA of the CDR3 is TGTGCCAGCAGTTTACCCCCGGGACAGCCTTACGAGCAGTACTTC.

The chain carries TRBV6-5 and TRBJ2-1; 9 bases line up with TRBD1. Per germline, CDR1 MNHEY and CDR2 SVGAGI. Trimming removed 6 bases from V and 5 bases from J; junction bases left unmatched: 8. This CDR3 contains 15 residues. CDR3 sequence (DNA): TGTGCCAGCAGACCTGGACAGGGGTTCCACAATGAGCAGTTCTTC. Its translation: CASRPGQGFHNEQFF.

This clone showed up just a few times. The CDR3 sequence is CASSSRAGELFF. Here the CDR3 DNA reads TGTGCCAGCAGTTCCAGGGCCGGGGAGCTGTTTTTT. The J gene is TRBJ2-2, the V gene TRBV6-6; maybe TRBD1 (5 bases). Trimming left V 4 bases short and J 6 bases short, with 6 bases between. The CDR3 contains 12 residues. CDR1 is MNHNY, CDR2 SVGAGI, per germline (reference sequence).

The chain has TRBV29-1 and TRBJ1-2; D gene uncertain. V lost 7 bases to trimming and J lost 4 bases, with 13 bases between them. From germline, CDR1 is SQVTM and CDR2 ANQGSEA. This CDR3 has 12 residues. The CDR3 DNA follows: TGCAGCGCCCGTGCGGGAATCTATGGCTACACCTTC. This translates into CSARAGIYGYTF.

This clone was recorded a few times. This chain uses TRBV15 with TRBJ2-5; 10 bases are a match to TRBD2. The trim removed 3 bases at V and 2 bases at J, leaving 12 bases unmatched. Germline values: CDR1 LNHNV, CDR2 YYDKDF (reference sequence). The CDR3 spans 18 residues. The CDR3 region has the DNA TGTGCCACCAGCAGTCTCGGCGGGGTAGCGGGGGGACAAGAGACCCAGTACTTC. The encoded protein is CATSSLGGVAGGQETQYF. Filled out from reference TRBV15 and TRBJ2-5, the complete variable domain reads DAMVIQNPRYQVTQFGKPVTLSCSQTLNHNVMYWYQQKSSQAPKLLFHYYDKDFNNEADTPDNFQSRRPNTSFCFLDIRSPGLGDTAMYLCATSSLGGVAGGQETQYFGPGTRLLVL.

This clone was counted only a few times. The chain is built from TRBV7-2 and TRBJ2-4; 14 bases line up with TRBD2. There are 19 residues in the CDR3. Germline V gives CDR1 SGHTA, CDR2 FQGNSA. The J segment lost 3 bases and the V segment lost 0 bases, leaving 7 bases of the junction unmatched. DNA for the CDR3: TGTGCCAGCAGCTTAGCTCGACTAGCGGGAGGGCCCGGCAAAAACATTCAGTACTTC. As protein: CASSLARLAGGPGKNIQYF.

The gene calls are TRBV27 and TRBJ2-3, with 8 bases lining up with TRBD1. Germline assignment: CDR1 MNHEY and CDR2 SMNVEV (reference sequence). The V segment lost 3 bases and the J segment 4 bases; nucleotides outside the gene matches: 9. The CDR3 is 16 residues long. The CDR3 loop is CASSLLPGQAPDTQYF. The CDR3 DNA is TGTGCCAGCAGTTTGTTGCCGGGACAGGCCCCAGATACGCAGTATTTT.

This chain links TRBV6-5 with TRBJ2-2, with D tentatively TRBD2 (5 bases). V was pared by 7 bases and J by 1 base, with 13 bases between. Germline-derived CDR1 and CDR2 are MNHEY and SVGAGI. The CDR3 is made up of 15 amino acids. CDR3 sequence: CASMRASMNTGELFF. In DNA form, the CDR3 reads TGTGCCAGCATGAGGGCTAGCATGAACACCGGGGAGCTGTTTTTT.